Only one count was recorded for the clone carrying this T cell receptor (beta chain). The antigen remains undetermined. The data were taken from a study of T cell responses to AZD1222 COVID-19 vaccine. Overall study context: Pooled samples include second doses given at about 4 or 12 weeks.

Generated by immunoSEQ multiplex PCR, the TCRdb table keeps only in-frame clones and is missing some. The sample lists about 170,000 clones; 92% were seen once. Study-wide results and caveats: CD4 TCRs associated with vaccination spanned spike, dominating at 160-218 and 743-854. The donors showed a predominance of white British ancestry and of females, with possible underestimation of clonal diversity. No day 14 peak samples; only post-peak repertoires were characterized.

V lost 0 bases and J lost 0, with 8 bases in between. CDR1 and CDR2 from the germline V gene are MNHEY and SVGAGI. The CDR3 length is 16 residues. The TCR was taken from an adult in good health. The chain uses TRBV6-5 and TRBJ2-2; no reliable D call. The sequencing used peripheral blood, collected on day 0 of AZD1222 vaccination. The CDR3 spells CASSYSPVSNTGELFF. DNA for the CDR3: TGTGCCAGCAGTTACTCGCCGGTCTCGAACACCGGGGAGCTGTTTTTT.